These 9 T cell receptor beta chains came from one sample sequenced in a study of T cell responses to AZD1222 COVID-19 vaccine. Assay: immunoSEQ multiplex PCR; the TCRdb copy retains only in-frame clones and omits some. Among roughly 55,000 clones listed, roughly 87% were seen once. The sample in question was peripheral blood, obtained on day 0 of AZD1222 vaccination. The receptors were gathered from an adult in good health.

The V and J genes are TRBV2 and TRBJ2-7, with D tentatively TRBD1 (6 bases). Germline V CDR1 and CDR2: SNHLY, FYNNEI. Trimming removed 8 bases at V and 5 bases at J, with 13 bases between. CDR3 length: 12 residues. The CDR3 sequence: CASGQRLDEQYF. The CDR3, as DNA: TGTGCCAGCGGACAGCGGCTTGACGAGCAGTACTTC.

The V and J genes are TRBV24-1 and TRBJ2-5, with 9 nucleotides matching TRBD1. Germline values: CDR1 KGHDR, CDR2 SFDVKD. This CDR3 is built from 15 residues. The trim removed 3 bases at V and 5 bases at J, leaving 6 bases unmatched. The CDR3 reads CATSDHGQGRETQYF. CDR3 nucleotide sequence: TGTGCCACCAGTGATCACGGACAGGGGCGGGAGACCCAGTACTTC.

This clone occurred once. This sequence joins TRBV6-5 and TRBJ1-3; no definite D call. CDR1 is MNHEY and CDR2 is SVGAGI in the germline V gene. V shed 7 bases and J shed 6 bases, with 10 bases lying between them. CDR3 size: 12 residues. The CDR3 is CASIGWVNTIYF. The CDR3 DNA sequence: TGTGCCAGCATAGGTTGGGTAAACACCATATATTTT.

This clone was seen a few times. The CDR3 DNA follows: TGTGCCAGCAGCTTGAGTCTCCGGGACAGGGGACCAGATACGCAGTATTTT. This gives the protein CASSLSLRDRGPDTQYF. The chain joins TRBV5-4 to TRBJ2-3; 10 bases agree with TRBD1. The CDR3 has 17 amino acids. Germline assignment: CDR1 SGHNT and CDR2 YYREEE (reference sequence). Germline trimming cut 1 base from V and 4 bases from J; bases unmatched to any gene: 9.

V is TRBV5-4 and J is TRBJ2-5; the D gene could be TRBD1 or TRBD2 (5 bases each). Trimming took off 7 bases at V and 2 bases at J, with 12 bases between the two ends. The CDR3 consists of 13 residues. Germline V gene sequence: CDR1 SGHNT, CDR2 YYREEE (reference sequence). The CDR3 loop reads CASCGTDQETQYF. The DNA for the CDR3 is TGTGCCAGCTGTGGGACCGATCAAGAGACCCAGTACTTC.

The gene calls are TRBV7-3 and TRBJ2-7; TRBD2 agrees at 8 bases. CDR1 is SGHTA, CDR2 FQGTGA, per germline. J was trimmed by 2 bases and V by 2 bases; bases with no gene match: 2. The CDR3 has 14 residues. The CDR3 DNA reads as TGTGCCAGCAGCTTATCGGGGGGGCCCTACGAGCAGTACTTC. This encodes CASSLSGGPYEQYF.

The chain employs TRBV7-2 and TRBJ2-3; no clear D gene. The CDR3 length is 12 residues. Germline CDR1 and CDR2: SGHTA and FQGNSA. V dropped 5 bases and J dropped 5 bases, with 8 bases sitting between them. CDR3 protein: CASSALLDTQYF. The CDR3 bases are TGTGCCAGCAGCGCACTCTTAGATACGCAGTATTTT.

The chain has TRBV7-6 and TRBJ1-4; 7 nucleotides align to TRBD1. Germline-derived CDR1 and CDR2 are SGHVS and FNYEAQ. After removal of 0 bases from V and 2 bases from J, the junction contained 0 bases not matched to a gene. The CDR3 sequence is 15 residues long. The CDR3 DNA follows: TGTGCCAGCAGCTTAGCGACAGGGACTAATGAAAAACTGTTTTTT. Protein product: CASSLATGTNEKLFF. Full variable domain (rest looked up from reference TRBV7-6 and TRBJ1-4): GAGVSQSPRYKVTKRGQDVALRCDPISGHVSLYWYRQALGQGPEFLTYFNYEAQQDKSGLPNDRFSAERPEGSISTLTIQRTEQRDSAMYRCASSLATGTNEKLFFGSGTQLSVL.

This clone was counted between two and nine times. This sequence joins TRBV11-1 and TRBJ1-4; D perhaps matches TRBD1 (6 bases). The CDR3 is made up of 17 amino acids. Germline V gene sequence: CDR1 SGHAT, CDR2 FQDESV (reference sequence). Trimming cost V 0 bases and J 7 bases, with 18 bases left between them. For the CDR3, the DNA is TGTGCCAGCAGCTTAGCACCTAACAGGGTTTTCATTGAAAAACTGTTTTTT. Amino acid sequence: CASSLAPNRVFIEKLFF.